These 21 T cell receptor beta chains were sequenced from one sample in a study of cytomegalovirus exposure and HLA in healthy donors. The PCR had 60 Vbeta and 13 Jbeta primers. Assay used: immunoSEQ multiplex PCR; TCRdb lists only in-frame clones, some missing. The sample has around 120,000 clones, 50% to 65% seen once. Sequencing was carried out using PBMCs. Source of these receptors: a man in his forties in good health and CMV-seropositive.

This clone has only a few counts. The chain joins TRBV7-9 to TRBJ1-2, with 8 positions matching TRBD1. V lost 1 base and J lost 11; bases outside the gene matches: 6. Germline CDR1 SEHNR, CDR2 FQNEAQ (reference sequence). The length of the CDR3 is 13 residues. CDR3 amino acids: CASSLERTGRYTF. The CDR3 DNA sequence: TGTGCCAGCAGCTTAGAAAGGACAGGGCGATACACCTTC.

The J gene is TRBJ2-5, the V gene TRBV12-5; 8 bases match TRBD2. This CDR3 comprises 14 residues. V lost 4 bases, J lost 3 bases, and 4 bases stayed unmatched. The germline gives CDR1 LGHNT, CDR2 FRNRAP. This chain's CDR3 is CASGWTSLKETQYF. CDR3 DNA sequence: TGTGCTAGTGGTTGGACTAGCCTCAAAGAGACCCAGTACTTC.

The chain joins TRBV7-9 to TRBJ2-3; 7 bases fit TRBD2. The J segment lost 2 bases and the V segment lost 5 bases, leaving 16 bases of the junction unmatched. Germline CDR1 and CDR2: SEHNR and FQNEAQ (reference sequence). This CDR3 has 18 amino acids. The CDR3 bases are TGTGCCAGCAGCGCTAGGGGAGGCGGGAGTCCCCCCACAGATACGCAGTATTTT. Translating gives CASSARGGGSPPTDTQYF.

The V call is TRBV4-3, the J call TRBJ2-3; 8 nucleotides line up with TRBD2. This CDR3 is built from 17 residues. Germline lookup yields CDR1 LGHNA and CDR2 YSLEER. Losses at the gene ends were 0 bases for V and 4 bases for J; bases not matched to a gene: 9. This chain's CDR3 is CASSQETAGAFPDTQYF. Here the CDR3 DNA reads TGCGCCAGCAGCCAAGAGACAGCGGGAGCATTCCCAGATACGCAGTATTTT.

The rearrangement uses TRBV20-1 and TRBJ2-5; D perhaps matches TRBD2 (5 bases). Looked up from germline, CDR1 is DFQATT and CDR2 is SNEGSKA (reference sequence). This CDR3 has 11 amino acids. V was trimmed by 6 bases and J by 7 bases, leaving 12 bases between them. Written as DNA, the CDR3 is TGCAGTGCACGCGGAGGAGGGACCCAGTACTTC. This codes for CSARGGGTQYF.

The chain's CDR3 is CASSLTGAPRTQYF. The CDR3 DNA reads TGTGCCAGCAGTTTGACAGGGGCGCCGAGGACCCAGTACTTC. The chain combines TRBV27 with TRBJ2-5; 8 bases are shared with TRBD1. Germline V gives CDR1 MNHEY, CDR2 SMNVEV (reference sequence). This CDR3 contains 14 residues. The V and J ends lost 3 bases and 7 bases, in that order; junction bases with no gene match: 7.

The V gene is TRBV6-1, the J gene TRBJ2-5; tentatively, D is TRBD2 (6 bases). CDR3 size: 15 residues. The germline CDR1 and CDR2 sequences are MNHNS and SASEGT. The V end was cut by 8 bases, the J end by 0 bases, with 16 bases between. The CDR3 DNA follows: TGTGCCAGCTCTCTAATTCGGGGGAACCAAGAGACCCAGTACTTC. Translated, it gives CASSLIRGNQETQYF.

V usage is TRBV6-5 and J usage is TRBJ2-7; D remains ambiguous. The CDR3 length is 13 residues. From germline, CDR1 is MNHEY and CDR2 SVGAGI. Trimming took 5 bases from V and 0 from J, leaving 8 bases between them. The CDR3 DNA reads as TGTGCCAGCAGTACACACTACTCCTACGAGCAGTACTTC. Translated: CASSTHYSYEQYF.

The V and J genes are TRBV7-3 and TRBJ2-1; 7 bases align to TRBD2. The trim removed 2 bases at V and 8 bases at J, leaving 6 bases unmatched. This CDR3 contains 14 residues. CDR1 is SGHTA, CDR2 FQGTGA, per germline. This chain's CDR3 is CASSLLGRGDEQFF. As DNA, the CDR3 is TGTGCCAGCAGCTTATTGGGGAGGGGCGATGAGCAGTTCTTC.

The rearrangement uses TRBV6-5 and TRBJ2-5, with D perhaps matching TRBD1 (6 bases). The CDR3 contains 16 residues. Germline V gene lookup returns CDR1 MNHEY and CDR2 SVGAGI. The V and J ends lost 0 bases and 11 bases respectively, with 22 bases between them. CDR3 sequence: CASSYSRAGVSYEQYF. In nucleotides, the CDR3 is TGTGCCAGCAGTTACTCTCGGGCAGGGGTATCCTATGAGCAGTACTTC.

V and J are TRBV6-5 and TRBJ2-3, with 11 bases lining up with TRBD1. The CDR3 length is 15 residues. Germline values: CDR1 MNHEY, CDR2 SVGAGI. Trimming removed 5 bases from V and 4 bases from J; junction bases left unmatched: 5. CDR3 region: CASSRDRGRPDTQYF. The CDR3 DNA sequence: TGTGCCAGCAGTAGGGACAGGGGGAGGCCAGATACGCAGTATTTT.

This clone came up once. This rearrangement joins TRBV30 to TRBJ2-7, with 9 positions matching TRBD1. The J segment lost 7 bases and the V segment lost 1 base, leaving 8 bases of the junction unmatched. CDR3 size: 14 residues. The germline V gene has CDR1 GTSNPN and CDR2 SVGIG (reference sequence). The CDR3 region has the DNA TGTGCCTGGAGTGACAGGGGGCGGCGAATTGAGCAGTACTTC. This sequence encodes CAWSDRGRRIEQYF. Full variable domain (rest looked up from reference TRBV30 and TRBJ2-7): SQTIHQWPATLVQPVGSPLSLECTVEGTSNPNLYWYRQAAGRGLQLLFYSVGIGQISSEVPQNLSASRPQDRQFILSSKKLLLSDSGFYLCAWSDRGRRIEQYFGPGTRLTVT.

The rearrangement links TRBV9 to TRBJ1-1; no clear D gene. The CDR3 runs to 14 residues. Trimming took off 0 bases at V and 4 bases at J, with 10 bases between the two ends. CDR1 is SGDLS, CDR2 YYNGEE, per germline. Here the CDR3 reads CASSVASITTEAFF. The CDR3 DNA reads TGTGCCAGCAGCGTAGCTTCTATCACCACTGAAGCTTTCTTT.

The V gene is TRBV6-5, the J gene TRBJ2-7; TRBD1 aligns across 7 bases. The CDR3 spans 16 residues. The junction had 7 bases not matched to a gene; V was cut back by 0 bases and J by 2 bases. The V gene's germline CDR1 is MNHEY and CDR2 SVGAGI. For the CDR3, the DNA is TGTGCCAGCAGTTACTCGACAGGGATTCCTACCTACGAGCAGTACTTC. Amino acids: CASSYSTGIPTYEQYF.

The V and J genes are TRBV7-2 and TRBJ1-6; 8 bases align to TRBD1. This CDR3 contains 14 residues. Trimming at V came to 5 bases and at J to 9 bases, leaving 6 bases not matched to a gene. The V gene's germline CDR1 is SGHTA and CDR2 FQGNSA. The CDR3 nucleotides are TGTGCCAGCAGCCCCCGACAGGGGCCTTCACCCCTCCACTTT. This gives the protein CASSPRQGPSPLHF.

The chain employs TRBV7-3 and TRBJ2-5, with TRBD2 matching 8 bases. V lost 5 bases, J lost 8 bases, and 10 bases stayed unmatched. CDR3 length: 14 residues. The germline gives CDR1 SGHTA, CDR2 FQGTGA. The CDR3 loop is CASSPIAGIGTQYF. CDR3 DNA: TGTGCCAGCAGCCCTATAGCGGGAATTGGAACCCAGTACTTC.

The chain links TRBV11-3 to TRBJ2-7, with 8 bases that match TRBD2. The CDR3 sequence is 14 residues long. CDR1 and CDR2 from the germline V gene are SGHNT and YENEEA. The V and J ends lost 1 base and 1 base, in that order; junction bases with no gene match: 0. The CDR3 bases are TGTGCCAGCAGCTTAGGACTAGCGTCCTACGAGCAGTACTTC. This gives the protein CASSLGLASYEQYF.

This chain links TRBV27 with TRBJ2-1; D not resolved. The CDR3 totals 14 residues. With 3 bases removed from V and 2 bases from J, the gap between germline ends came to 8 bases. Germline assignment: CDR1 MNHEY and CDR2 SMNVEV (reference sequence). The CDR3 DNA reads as TGTGCCAGCAGTTTTCAGTACCCCTACAATGAGCAGTTCTTC. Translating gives CASSFQYPYNEQFF.

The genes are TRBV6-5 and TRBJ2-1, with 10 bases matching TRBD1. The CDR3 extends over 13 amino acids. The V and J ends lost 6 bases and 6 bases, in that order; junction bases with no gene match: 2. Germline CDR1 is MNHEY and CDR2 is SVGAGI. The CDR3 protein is CASRRTGGNEQFF. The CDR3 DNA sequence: TGTGCCAGCAGAAGGACAGGGGGCAATGAGCAGTTCTTC.

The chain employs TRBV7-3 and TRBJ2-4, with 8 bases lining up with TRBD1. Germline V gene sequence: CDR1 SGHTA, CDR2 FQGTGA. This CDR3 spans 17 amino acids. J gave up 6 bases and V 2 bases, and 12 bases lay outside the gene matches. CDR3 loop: CASSLDRSAGGLNIQYF. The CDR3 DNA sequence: TGTGCCAGCAGCTTAGATCGCTCGGCAGGGGGCTTAAACATTCAGTACTTC.

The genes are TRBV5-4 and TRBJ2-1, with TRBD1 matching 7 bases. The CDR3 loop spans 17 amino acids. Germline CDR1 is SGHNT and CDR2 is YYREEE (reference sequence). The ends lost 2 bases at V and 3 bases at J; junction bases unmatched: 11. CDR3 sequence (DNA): TGTGCCAGCAGCTTATCCCCTCCGGGACAGAACTACAATGAGCAGTTCTTC. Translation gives CASSLSPPGQNYNEQFF.